One and the same sample provided the 17 T cell receptor beta chains below, sequenced in a study of blood T cell repertoires in COVID-19 (TCRdb year 2020). The method was the immunoSEQ multiplex PCR assay. This immuneACCESS table, as held by TCRdb, lists in-frame sequences with V and J called but not all clones. Of the missing ones, under half trace to an unresolved V gene in checked studies; the others have no known cause. This sample comprises some 390,000 clones, approximately 89% of them detected only once. The top ten constitute 2.3% of the sample. The sample was peripheral blood. These receptors were obtained from a woman aged 60-75 years with COVID-19, enrolled during active disease.

The chain has TRBV28 and TRBJ1-5; D gene uncertain. Germline assignment: CDR1 MDHEN and CDR2 SYDVKM. The CDR3 spans 16 residues. With 3 bases removed from V and 5 bases from J, the gap between germline ends came to 17 bases. CDR3 in amino acids: CASSFRRRAGDQPQHF. CDR3 nucleotides: TGTGCCAGCAGTTTTCGCCGGAGGGCTGGAGATCAGCCCCAGCATTTT.

The rearrangement links TRBV4-2 to TRBJ1-6; possible D gene TRBD1, 5 bases. Looked up from germline, CDR1 is LGHNA and CDR2 is YNFKEQ. V shed 2 bases and J shed 9 bases, with 23 bases lying between them. This CDR3 spans 18 amino acids. The CDR3 region is CASSQQSQGGSWVSPLHF. CDR3 nucleotide sequence: TGTGCCAGCAGCCAACAGTCCCAGGGAGGCAGTTGGGTTTCACCCCTCCACTTT.

The chain is built from TRBV5-1 and TRBJ1-2; D is undetermined. The V gene lost 5 bases and the J gene lost 5 bases, with 10 bases spanning the gap. This CDR3 region has 12 residues. Germline V CDR1 and CDR2: SGHRS, YFSETQ. The DNA of the CDR3 is TGCGCCAGCAGTTATGACACGTATGGCTACACCTTC. Protein: CASSYDTYGYTF.

This chain joins TRBV5-1 and TRBJ2-7, with TRBD1 matching 7 bases. The CDR3 is 15 residues long. Looked up from germline, CDR1 is SGHRS and CDR2 is YFSETQ. Unmatched junction bases numbered 8, after V lost 2 bases and J lost 3 bases. This CDR3 reads CASSLQGNQIYEQYF. In DNA, the CDR3 is TGCGCCAGCAGCTTACAGGGGAATCAAATCTACGAGCAGTACTTC. Full variable domain (rest looked up from reference TRBV5-1 and TRBJ2-7): KAGVTQTPRYLIKTRGQQVTLSCSPISGHRSVSWYQQTPGQGLQFLFEYFSETQRNKGNFPGRFSGRQFSNSRSEMNVSTLELGDSALYLCASSLQGNQIYEQYFGPGTRLTVT.

This rearrangement joins TRBV9 to TRBJ2-5, with D possibly TRBD1 on 5 matching bases. Between the trimmed V and J ends, which lost 2 bases and 4 bases, there was a span of 15 bases. The CDR3 runs to 15 residues. Germline lookup yields CDR1 SGDLS and CDR2 YYNGEE. The CDR3 is CASSVARAGIETQYF. CDR3 in DNA: TGTGCCAGCAGCGTGGCCCGGGCAGGGATAGAGACCCAGTACTTC.

About this clone: A read error may account for a junction end that differs from germline. The rearrangement joins TRBV6-6 to TRBJ2-2, with a tentative D call TRBD2 (5 bases). This CDR3 spans 15 amino acids. Germline V gives CDR1 MNHNY, CDR2 SVGAGI (reference sequence). The CDR3 sequence: CASSNSGMRTGELFF. CDR3 sequence (DNA): TGTGCCAGCAGTAACTCCGGGATGAGGACCGGGGAGCTGTTTTTT.

The chain has TRBV30 and TRBJ1-4; no clear D gene. The germline V and J ends were trimmed by 0 bases and 5 bases, with 13 bases remaining between them. The germline V gene encodes CDR1 GTSNPN and CDR2 SVGIG (reference sequence). There are 15 residues in the CDR3. CDR3 residues: CAWSVRLGSNEKLFF. In nucleotides, the CDR3 is TGTGCCTGGAGTGTACGGTTGGGCTCGAATGAAAAACTGTTTTTT.

The chain carries TRBV12-3 or TRBV12-4 and TRBJ1-2; TRBD1 aligns across 7 bases. The CDR3 has 13 amino acids. V lost 1 base and J lost 5; bases outside the gene matches: 1. CDR3 nucleotides: TGTGCCAGCAGTTTAGAGGGGGCGTATGGCTACACCTTC. Translating gives CASSLEGAYGYTF.

The chain couples TRBV10-3 to TRBJ2-3, with TRBD2 identical over 7 bases. V shed 4 bases, J shed 3 bases, and the junction held 4 bases outside the gene matches. Per germline, CDR1 ENHRY and CDR2 SYGVKD. The CDR3 spans 14 residues. This CDR3 is CAISVAGGTDTQYF. The CDR3 nucleotides read TGTGCCATCAGTGTAGCCGGGGGGACAGATACGCAGTATTTT.

The chain uses TRBV7-9 and TRBJ1-3; a possible D gene is TRBD1 (5 bases). Germline V lookup: CDR1 SEHNR, CDR2 FQNEAQ (reference sequence). The CDR3 is 14 amino acids. Trimming removed 3 bases at V and 0 bases at J, with 6 bases between. The CDR3 DNA follows: TGTGCCAGCAGCTTTGGGGCCTCTGGAAACACCATATATTTT. It translates to CASSFGASGNTIYF.

This chain links TRBV7-3 with TRBJ2-7; D unresolved. CDR1 and CDR2 from the germline V gene are SGHTA and FQGTGA. V dropped 5 bases and J dropped 5 bases, with 13 bases sitting between them. The CDR3 sequence is 13 residues long. The CDR3, as DNA: TGTGCCAGCAGCACCACTGGAGTTGACGAGCAGTACTTC. This encodes CASSTTGVDEQYF.

The chain is built from TRBV5-1 and TRBJ1-1; D not certain. The CDR3 consists of 15 residues. Germline CDR1 and CDR2: SGHRS and YFSETQ. V gave up 0 bases and J gave up 6 bases, with 15 bases separating them. CDR3 DNA: TGCGCCAGCAGCTTGGCGGCCGACTTCGGGGCTGAAGCTTTCTTT. Translation gives CASSLAADFGAEAFF.

The chain uses TRBV5-1 and TRBJ2-6, with a possible D match to TRBD2 (5 bases). Germline CDR1 reads SGHRS; CDR2 reads YFSETQ. This CDR3 comprises 15 residues. Trimming removed 2 bases from V and 3 bases from J, with 9 bases in between. The CDR3 DNA follows: TGCGCCAGCAGCTTCACCAGCGGTGGGGCCAACGTCCTGACTTTC. Protein sequence: CASSFTSGGANVLTF.

V is TRBV28 and J is TRBJ1-6; the match to TRBD1 covers 9 bases. This CDR3 has 17 amino acids. Trimming at V came to 4 bases and at J to 0 bases, leaving 4 bases not matched to a gene. The germline V gene encodes CDR1 MDHEN and CDR2 SYDVKM. CDR3 sequence (DNA): TGTGCCAGCAGTTCACAGGGGGCCTTCTCCTATAATTCACCCCTCCACTTT. Its protein product is CASSSQGAFSYNSPLHF.

The chain carries TRBV5-1 and TRBJ2-1; 10 nucleotides align to TRBD2. The V gene end was trimmed by 0 bases and the J gene end by 13 bases; junction bases not matched to a gene: 4. The CDR3 is made up of 13 amino acids. Germline loops: CDR1 SGHRS, CDR2 YFSETQ. The CDR3 region has the DNA TGCGCCAGCAGCTTGGGCAGCGGGGGGGCCCAGTTCTTC. Its translation is CASSLGSGGAQFF.

The table lists this clone with a few counts. V gene TRBV19 combines with J gene TRBJ2-5; D might be TRBD2 (7 bases). Germline V gene data show CDR1 as LNHDA and CDR2 as SQIVND (reference sequence). This CDR3 spans 15 amino acids. Between the trimmed V and J ends, which lost 2 bases and 4 bases, there was a span of 14 bases. CDR3 sequence: CASSILGGARETQYF. The CDR3 DNA is TGTGCCAGTAGTATACTAGGGGGGGCCCGAGAGACCCAGTACTTC.

This clone was observed a single time. V gene TRBV5-1 combines with J gene TRBJ1-2; D is undetermined. V was cut by 1 base and J by 6 bases, with 13 bases left in between. The CDR3 is 14 residues long. The germline CDR1 and CDR2 sequences are SGHRS and YFSETQ. DNA for the CDR3: TGCGCCAGCAGCTTGTACCGGTCTTCGGATGGCTACACCTTC. This sequence encodes CASSLYRSSDGYTF.